The clone carrying this T cell receptor beta chain was counted only a few times. Using immunoSEQ multiplex PCR, the repertoire was profiled, and TCRdb retains in-frame clones only, with some absent. Among about 21,000 clones, 80% to 90% were seen once, and the ten largest hold about 9.5%. The data were taken from a study of sequential checkpoint blockade in melanoma. Study overall: Each arm's sequence ended with maintenance nivolumab.

Treatment defined: randomized to nivolumab then ipilimumab (arm A) or the reverse (arm B). PBMC sorting kept live CD3+CD8+ cells without CD19 or CD56. The sequence came from a human donor with melanoma. The source material was CD8+ T cells sorted from blood (inferred from file names), sampled from a patient given nivolumab and ipilimumab in sequence.

The CDR3 DNA reads as TGTGCCAGCAGCGTCCTGGAGGTGTATAATTCACCCCTCCACTTT. As protein: CASSVLEVYNSPLHF. V is TRBV5-4 and J is TRBJ1-6, with no clear D. The V and J ends lost 4 bases and 4 bases respectively, with 12 bases between them. The CDR3 is 15 amino acids. Germline CDR1 is SGHNT and CDR2 is YYREEE (reference sequence). Using reference TRBV5-4 and TRBJ1-6 for the parts outside the CDR3, the full variable domain is ETGVTQSPTHLIKTRGQQVTLRCSSQSGHNTVSWYQQALGQGPQFIFQYYREEENGRGNFPPRFSGLQFPNYSSELNVNALELDDSALYLCASSVLEVYNSPLHFGNGTRLTVT.